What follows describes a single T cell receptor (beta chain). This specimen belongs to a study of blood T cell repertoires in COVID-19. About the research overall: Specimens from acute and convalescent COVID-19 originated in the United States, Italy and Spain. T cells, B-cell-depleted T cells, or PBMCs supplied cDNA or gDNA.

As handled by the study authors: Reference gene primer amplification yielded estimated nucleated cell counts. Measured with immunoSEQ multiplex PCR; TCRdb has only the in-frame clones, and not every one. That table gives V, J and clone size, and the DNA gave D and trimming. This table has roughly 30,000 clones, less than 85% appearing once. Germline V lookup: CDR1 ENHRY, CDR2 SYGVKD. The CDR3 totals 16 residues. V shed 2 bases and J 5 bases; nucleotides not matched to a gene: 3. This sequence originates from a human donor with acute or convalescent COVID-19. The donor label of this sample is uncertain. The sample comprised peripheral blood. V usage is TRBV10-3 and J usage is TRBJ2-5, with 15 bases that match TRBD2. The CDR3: CAISERTSGRDETQYF. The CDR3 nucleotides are TGTGCCATCAGTGAGAGGACTAGCGGGAGGGACGAGACCCAGTACTTC.